Listed below are T cell receptor beta chains from one sample, sequenced in a study of blood T cell repertoires in COVID-19. Sequencing was performed with immunoSEQ multiplex PCR; in TCRdb, only in-frame clones are kept and a portion is missing. The data contain about 290,000 clones, approximately 86% of them singletons. Specimen: peripheral blood. Receptors were obtained from a woman aged 45-65 years with active or convalescent COVID-19. Each CDR3 is given with its conserved first and last residue. Fields, in order: D gene, V gene, J gene, clone size, CDR3 protein, CDR3 DNA. The D gene is left open where the match is weak. Part of the rows lack a size; the others show once, few, many or a class for expanded clones.

-	TRBV27	TRBJ2-1	-	CASTPVGRGRTNEQFF	TGTGCCAGCACCCCGGTTGGGCGGGGACGGACCAATGAGCAGTTCTTC
-	TRBV11-2	TRBJ2-2	-	CASSLQNTGELFF	TGTGCCAGCAGCTTACAGAACACCGGGGAGCTGTTTTTT
-	TRBV28	TRBJ2-1	few	CACGGRREQFF	TGTGCCTGCGGGGGCCGCCGGGAGCAGTTCTTC
-	TRBV21-1	TRBJ2-6	-	CASSDMGRNSGANVLTF	TGTGCCAGCAGCGACATGGGGAGAAACTCTGGGGCCAACGTCCTGACTTTC
-	TRBV2	TRBJ2-7	-	CASRSGQSKDEQYF	TGTGCCAGCAGGTCTGGACAGTCTAAGGACGAGCAGTACTTC
TRBD2	TRBV29-1	TRBJ2-7	-	CSVSRFGLAGDEQYF	TGCAGCGTTTCCCGCTTCGGACTAGCGGGAGACGAGCAGTACTTC
TRBD1	TRBV6-5	TRBJ1-5	-	CASTRQGAQPQHF	TGTGCCAGCACTCGACAGGGCGCCCAGCCCCAGCATTTT
-	TRBV21-1	TRBJ2-7	-	CASKAVGQGPYEQYF	TGTGCCAGTAAAGCAGTGGGACAGGGCCCCTACGAGCAGTACTTC
TRBD1	TRBV9	TRBJ2-3	-	CASTPTGIDTQYF	TGTGCCAGCACCCCGACAGGGATAGATACGCAGTATTTT
-	TRBV6-5	TRBJ2-1	-	CASSYGGYSYNEQFF	TGTGCCAGCAGTTATGGGGGCTACTCTTACAATGAGCAGTTCTTC
-	TRBV7-9	TRBJ1-2	few	CASSLDGGGSDGYTF	TGTGCCAGCAGCTTAGATGGCGGGGGCTCCGATGGCTACACCTTC
-	TRBV6-1	TRBJ1-1	-	CASSEAQGMNTEAFF	TGTGCCAGCAGTGAAGCGCAGGGAATGAACACTGAAGCTTTCTTT
-	TRBV21-1	TRBJ2-1	once	CASSKGTGGDRCPPNEQFF	TGTGCCAGCAGCAAAGGGACAGGGGGCGATAGGTGCCCCCCCAATGAGCAGTTCTTC
TRBD1	TRBV6-5	TRBJ2-7	-	CASENDRVLVEQYF	TGTGCCAGCGAAAACGACAGGGTGCTCGTCGAGCAGTACTTC
TRBD1	TRBV7-9	TRBJ1-2	-	CASSPTGTYGYTF	TGTGCCAGCAGCCCGACAGGGACGTATGGCTACACCTTC
-	TRBV4-2	TRBJ1-6	-	CASTPSAGDYNSPLHF	TGTGCCAGCACCCCTTCGGCGGGGGATTATAATTCACCCCTCCACTTT
-	TRBV18	TRBJ2-3	-	CASSRPNSREDTQYF	TGTGCCAGCTCACGTCCCAATAGCAGGGAGGACACGCAGTATTTT
-	TRBV19	TRBJ1-5	few	CASSIDRAGNQPQHF	TGTGCCAGTAGTATAGATAGGGCGGGGAATCAGCCCCAGCATTTT
-	TRBV29-1	TRBJ1-2	-	CSVSNGGEFGYTF	TGCAGCGTTTCCAATGGGGGGGAATTCGGCTACACCTTC
TRBD1	TRBV10-2	TRBJ1-6	-	CASRPQGGNSPLHF	TGCGCCAGCAGGCCTCAGGGGGGAAATTCACCCCTCCACTTT
-	TRBV30	TRBJ2-5	once	CAWSYGFETQYF	TGTGCCTGGAGTTACGGTTTCGAGACCCAGTACTTC
TRBD1	TRBV9	TRBJ2-1	-	CASSGSGAMANPQGQGPHNEQFF	TGTGCCAGCAGCGGATCCGGGGCTATGGCTAATCCACAGGGACAGGGGCCCCACAATGAGCAGTTCTTC
TRBD1	TRBV19	TRBJ1-3	few	CASSLQGLGNTIYF	TGTGCCAGTAGCCTACAGGGGTTGGGAAACACCATATATTTT
-	TRBV9	TRBJ1-1	-	CASSGDRGGNTEAFF	TGTGCCAGCAGTGGTGACAGAGGTGGGAACACTGAAGCTTTCTTT
-	TRBV7-8	TRBJ1-2	-	CASSSTGWGYTF	TGTGCCAGCAGCTCCACCGGGTGGGGCTACACCTTC
-	TRBV29-1	TRBJ2-7	-	CSVPPRTTYEQYF	TGCAGCGTCCCCCCCCGAACAACCTACGAGCAGTACTTC
TRBD1	TRBV7-2	TRBJ1-1	-	CASSSPWDRGMDTEAFF	TGTGCCAGCAGCTCTCCGTGGGACAGGGGAATGGACACTGAAGCTTTCTTT
TRBD2	TRBV6-5	TRBJ2-1	once	CASSRLAGGFDEQFF	TGTGCCAGCAGCCGACTAGCGGGAGGATTCGATGAGCAGTTCTTC
-	TRBV15	TRBJ1-5	few	CATSRDRVPDQPQHF	TGTGCCACCAGCAGAGATAGAGTGCCGGATCAGCCCCAGCATTTT
-	TRBV5-4	TRBJ2-7	-	CASSIPRGEQYF	TGTGCCAGCAGCATACCCCGGGGCGAGCAGTACTTC
-	TRBV7-3	TRBJ2-3	once	CASSPGPPDTQYF	TGTGCCAGCAGCCCTGGGCCGCCAGATACGCAGTATTTT
-	TRBV27	TRBJ2-3	-	CASSSRAWDTQYF	TGTGCCAGCAGTTCCAGGGCCTGGGATACGCAGTATTTT
TRBD1	TRBV29-1	TRBJ2-1	-	CSVEVLGTGVNEQFF	TGCAGCGTTGAAGTACTTGGGACAGGGGTCAATGAGCAGTTCTTC
-	TRBV6-5	TRBJ1-2	-	CASSYSHPNYGYTF	TGTGCCAGCAGTTACAGCCATCCTAACTATGGCTACACCTTC
-	TRBV9	TRBJ2-7	-	CASSVRGSGEQYF	TGTGCCAGCAGCGTACGAGGGTCGGGCGAGCAGTACTTC
-	TRBV30	TRBJ1-3	-	CAWGLPGRYGNTIYF	TGTGCCTGGGGACTCCCGGGTCGGTATGGAAACACCATATATTTT
TRBD2	TRBV6-4	TRBJ2-1	-	CASSDESGRGNEQFF	TGTGCCAGCAGTGACGAAAGCGGGAGGGGGAATGAGCAGTTCTTC